The rows below give T cell receptor beta chains drawn from one sample of a study of molecular identifiers for immune sequencing clone quantification. TCRdb fed the PCR reads into MiXCR, producing one record per CDR3 protein. The table lists about 630,000 distinct CDR3 sequences, less than 30% of them singletons. The sample was naive CD8+ T cells from blood, with Jurkat cell RNA spiked in. Source of these receptors: a human donor in good health. Some libraries in this study had Jurkat cell RNA spiked in. The CDR3 runs from the conserved cysteine through the conserved F or W. Each record gives: V gene, J gene, D gene, clone size, CDR3 DNA, CDR3 protein. A D gene is named only where the DNA matches it firmly. The size field is filled for only some rows; it gives once, few, many or a size class.

v_gene: TRBV5-8
j_gene: TRBJ2-3
d_gene: TRBD1
abundance: -
CDR3nt: TGTGCCAGCAGCGGGACAGGGGGCTTCAGCACAGATACGCAGTATTTT
CDR3aa: CASSGTGGFSTDTQYF

v_gene: TRBV4-3
j_gene: TRBJ2-5
d_gene: -
abundance: few
CDR3nt: TGCGCCAGCAGCCCATCGTCGGGGCCGGGGGAGAGCCAGTACTTC
CDR3aa: CASSPSSGPGESQYF

v_gene: TRBV7-9
j_gene: TRBJ2-3
d_gene: TRBD2
abundance: -
CDR3nt: TGTGCCAACAGCTTAATAACTAGCGGGGGGTTCGCAGATACGCAGTATTTT
CDR3aa: CANSLITSGGFADTQYF

v_gene: TRBV4-3
j_gene: TRBJ2-5
d_gene: -
abundance: -
CDR3nt: TGCGCCAGCAGCCGAGCCTTGTGGGAGACCCAGTACTTC
CDR3aa: CASSRALWETQYF

v_gene: TRBV20-1
j_gene: TRBJ2-7
d_gene: -
abundance: many
CDR3nt: TGCAGTGCTAGAGGGGGCACCTCCTACGAGCAGTACTTC
CDR3aa: CSARGGTSYEQYF

v_gene: TRBV4-2
j_gene: TRBJ2-7
d_gene: -
abundance: many
CDR3nt: TGTGCCAGCAGCCAAGAGGCAGGTCCTAGCTCCTACGAGCAGTACTTC
CDR3aa: CASSQEAGPSSYEQYF

v_gene: TRBV24-1
j_gene: TRBJ1-1
d_gene: -
abundance: -
CDR3nt: TGTGCCACCCAGGTCGACCCCGAGCGGAACACTGAAGCTTTCTTT
CDR3aa: CATQVDPERNTEAFF

v_gene: TRBV20-1
j_gene: TRBJ2-5
d_gene: -
abundance: -
CDR3nt: TGCAGTGCCAAAAATTGGACTACCCAAGAGACCCAGTACTTC
CDR3aa: CSAKNWTTQETQYF

v_gene: TRBV28
j_gene: TRBJ2-3
d_gene: TRBD1
abundance: many
CDR3nt: TGTGCCAGCACCCCAGGCCGACAGGGGACAGATACGCAGTATTTT
CDR3aa: CASTPGRQGTDTQYF

v_gene: TRBV5-1
j_gene: TRBJ2-3
d_gene: -
abundance: few
CDR3nt: TGCGCCAGTCAGCACGGTCTACAGCAATATCCAGATACGCAGTATTTT
CDR3aa: CASQHGLQQYPDTQYF

v_gene: TRBV27
j_gene: TRBJ2-7
d_gene: -
abundance: many
CDR3nt: TGTGCCAGCAGTTTATCGTCTAGTCTACACGAGCAGTACTTC
CDR3aa: CASSLSSSLHEQYF

v_gene: TRBV6-5
j_gene: TRBJ2-7
d_gene: -
abundance: few
CDR3nt: TGTGCCAGCAGTGCCCCACAGTGGGAGGGGGCAAGTGAGCAGTACTTC
CDR3aa: CASSAPQWEGASEQYF

v_gene: TRBV27
j_gene: TRBJ2-7
d_gene: -
abundance: many
CDR3nt: TGCGCCAGCAGCTTGAGTCCGGCCTACGAGCAGTACTTC
CDR3aa: CASSLSPAYEQYF

v_gene: TRBV3-1
j_gene: TRBJ2-3
d_gene: -
abundance: -
CDR3nt: TGTGCCAGCAGCCAAGAATTAGGGCAGGGGTTCGCAGATACGCAGTATTTT
CDR3aa: CASSQELGQGFADTQYF

v_gene: TRBV19
j_gene: TRBJ2-1
d_gene: -
abundance: -
CDR3nt: TGTGCCAGTAGTGTGGACATAAGCTCCTACAATGAGCAGTTCTTC
CDR3aa: CASSVDISSYNEQFF

v_gene: TRBV30
j_gene: TRBJ1-2
d_gene: -
abundance: -
CDR3nt: TGTGCCTGGACATCTTGGGGTGGCTATGGCTACACCTTC
CDR3aa: CAWTSWGGYGYTF